This T cell receptor beta chain appears in the sequencing data of a study of spatial heterogeneity in lung cancer. As for the study in general: Beta-chain sequences were consistently detected more often than alpha-chain sequences.

Study-level results: Blood showed ubiquitous tumor TCRs more often at resection than at routine follow-up.

Sample time point: sample taken at primary tumor resection. Unsorted tumor, nontumor lung tissue or cryopreserved PBMC supplied the whole RNA. This clonotype was picked up many times. Its antigen is currently unknown. Trimming shortened V by 6 bases and J by 4 bases, and 14 bases separated the two germline ends. In germline, CDR1 is MDHEN, CDR2 SYDVKM. The CDR3 length is 14 residues. Every cDNA TCR molecule received its own unique molecular identifier. TCRdb passed the 5' RACE reads through MiXCR, listing each CDR3 protein once. The repertoire holds approximately 21,000 distinct CDR3 sequences, with about 3.3% as singletons.

This chain links TRBV28 with TRBJ2-3; TRBD1 might be the D (6 bases). Specimen: PBMCs, collected at surgery. The origin of this receptor is a female donor with early-stage non-small cell lung cancer. For the CDR3, the DNA is TGTGCCAGCAGACCACGAGGGGGATCAGATACGCAGTATTTT. It encodes CASRPRGGSDTQYF.